The next 17 T cell receptor beta chains were all read from a single sample in a study of shared T cell receptors in the human thymus. Generated by immunoSEQ multiplex PCR, the TCRdb table keeps only in-frame clones and is missing some. The table records over 60,000 clones, 90% to 95% of them present only once. What was sequenced was thymocytes. These receptors all come from a human donor.

The J gene is TRBJ2-6, the V gene TRBV5-1, with D uncertain. Germline V lookup: CDR1 SGHRS, CDR2 YFSETQ. The CDR3 runs 16 residues. The V and J ends lost 0 bases and 2 bases respectively, with 9 bases between them. DNA of the CDR3: TGCGCCAGCAGCTTGGAGGGTACCGCTGGGGCCAACGTCCTGACTTTC. Translation: CASSLEGTAGANVLTF. Combining the CDR3 with reference TRBV5-1 and TRBJ2-6 gives the whole variable domain KAGVTQTPRYLIKTRGQQVTLSCSPISGHRSVSWYQQTPGQGLQFLFEYFSETQRNKGNFPGRFSGRQFSNSRSEMNVSTLELGDSALYLCASSLEGTAGANVLTFGAGSRLTVL.

This CDR3 is CASTLSETSDTQYF. CDR3 coding DNA: TGTGCCAGCACATTATCGGAAACATCAGATACGCAGTATTTT. The chain carries TRBV27 and TRBJ2-3; D is unresolved. This CDR3 is built from 14 residues. Germline V gene data show CDR1 as MNHEY and CDR2 as SMNVEV (reference sequence). The V end lost 7 bases, the J end lost 4 bases, and 15 bases lay between the germline ends.

The genes are TRBV5-1 and TRBJ2-7; no reliable D call. Trimming left V 0 bases short and J 4 bases short, with 17 bases between. From germline, CDR1 is SGHRS and CDR2 YFSETQ. The CDR3 is 16 amino acids. The CDR3 is CASSLAEGFSNYEQYF. For the CDR3, the DNA is TGCGCCAGCAGCTTGGCCGAAGGGTTCAGTAATTACGAGCAGTACTTC.

The V gene is TRBV28, the J gene TRBJ1-2; TRBD1 might be the D (5 bases). Germline CDR1 MDHEN, CDR2 SYDVKM. This CDR3 comprises 12 residues. With 3 bases removed from V and 8 bases from J, the gap between germline ends came to 10 bases. CDR3 in DNA: TGTGCCAGCAGTTTGATGGGGCAAGGCTACACCTTC. It translates to CASSLMGQGYTF.

The chain combines TRBV19 with TRBJ1-1; D is ambiguous. Germline lookup yields CDR1 LNHDA and CDR2 SQIVND (reference sequence). This CDR3 has 15 amino acids. Trimming left V 7 bases short and J 1 base short, with 16 bases between. The CDR3 DNA is TGTGCCAGTACCCTCTTTGGTGCAGCGAACACTGAAGCTTTCTTT. This gives the protein CASTLFGAANTEAFF. Drawing the rest from reference TRBV19 and TRBJ1-1, the complete variable domain is DGGITQSPKYLFRKEGQNVTLSCEQNLNHDAMYWYRQDPGQGLRLIYYSQIVNDFQKGDIAEGYSVSREKKESFPLTVTSAQKNPTAFYLCASTLFGAANTEAFFGQGTRLTVV.

This chain links TRBV10-3 with TRBJ2-6, with 8 bases aligning to TRBD1. This CDR3 is 18 amino acids long. Trimming removed 0 bases from V and 0 bases from J; junction bases left unmatched: 4. The germline V gene encodes CDR1 ENHRY and CDR2 SYGVKD. CDR3 in amino acids: CAISESRDRSSGANVLTF. In DNA, the CDR3 is TGTGCCATCAGTGAGTCTAGGGACAGGAGCTCTGGGGCCAACGTCCTGACTTTC.

The V call is TRBV29-1, the J call TRBJ1-2; no reliable D call. Per the germline V gene, CDR1 is SQVTM and CDR2 is ANQGSEA. V was trimmed by 1 base and J by 0 bases, leaving 12 bases between them. The CDR3 is 15 residues long. The CDR3 loop reads CSVEGLGYANYGYTF. CDR3 DNA: TGCAGCGTTGAAGGCTTGGGGTACGCTAACTATGGCTACACCTTC.

The CDR3 DNA follows: TGTGCCAGCAGACACGAGGCAGGGCCTGGGTACACTGAAGCTTTCTTT. It codes for CASRHEAGPGYTEAFF. The chain uses TRBV7-2 and TRBJ1-1; D perhaps matches TRBD1 (5 bases). Germline V gene data show CDR1 as SGHTA and CDR2 as FQGNSA. The CDR3 is 16 residues long. Trimming took 6 bases from V and 3 from J, leaving 20 bases between them.

This chain links TRBV5-6 with TRBJ2-7; 7 bases match TRBD1. Germline V gene lookup returns CDR1 SGHDT and CDR2 YYEEEE. The CDR3 spans 14 residues. V gave up 3 bases and J gave up 2 bases; unmatched junction bases: 5. The CDR3 reads CASSCRGQTYEQYF. CDR3 nucleotide sequence: TGTGCCAGCAGCTGCCGGGGACAGACCTACGAGCAGTACTTC.

This chain connects TRBV7-9 to TRBJ2-7, with D uncertain. Germline CDR1 and CDR2: SEHNR and FQNEAQ (reference sequence). V was pared by 4 bases and J by 7 bases, with 17 bases between. This CDR3 has 14 amino acids. The CDR3 DNA reads as TGTGCCAGCAGCTCCGCGACGCGGACCCGGGAGCAGTACTTC. Amino acid sequence: CASSSATRTREQYF.

V gene TRBV6-1 combines with J gene TRBJ1-1, with 9 bases matching TRBD1. This CDR3 is built from 16 residues. In germline, CDR1 is MNHNS, CDR2 SASEGT. The V segment lost 1 base and the J segment 1 base; nucleotides outside the gene matches: 4. CDR3 nucleotides: TGTGCCAGCAGTGAAGTACCGGGACAGGGGAACACTGAAGCTTTCTTT. Translation gives CASSEVPGQGNTEAFF.

This rearrangement joins TRBV5-1 to TRBJ2-3, with 13 bases fitting TRBD2. With V trimmed by 5 bases and J by 5 bases, 8 bases remained unmatched. CDR3 length: 16 amino acids. Germline CDR1 SGHRS, CDR2 YFSETQ. The CDR3 DNA sequence: TGCGCCAGCAGGCGACGGACTAGCGGGGGCATAGATACGCAGTATTTT. Translated: CASRRRTSGGIDTQYF.

V is TRBV28 and J is TRBJ1-1; D is undetermined. V lost 7 bases and J 3 bases, leaving 21 bases between the germline ends. The CDR3 sequence is 16 residues long. Germline CDR1 MDHEN, CDR2 SYDVKM. CDR3 nucleotides: TGTGCCAGCATTACCAAACACCCCTCACTGCACACTGAAGCTTTCTTT. Protein sequence: CASITKHPSLHTEAFF.

This clone was detected once. The gene calls are TRBV28 and TRBJ1-2; 7 bases agree with TRBD1. V was clipped by 3 bases and J by 4 bases; unmatched bases: 8. CDR3 size: 15 residues. CDR1 is MDHEN, CDR2 SYDVKM, per germline. The CDR3: CASSFGAGGPYGYTF. In DNA, the CDR3 is TGTGCCAGCAGTTTCGGGGCAGGGGGGCCCTATGGCTACACCTTC.

V usage is TRBV4-3 and J usage is TRBJ1-2; D gene uncertain. Germline CDR1 LGHNA, CDR2 YSLEER. The CDR3 runs to 16 residues. V was cut by 0 bases and J by 6 bases, with 17 bases left in between. The CDR3 reads CASSQEHWREFDGYTF. DNA of the CDR3: TGCGCCAGCAGCCAAGAACATTGGAGGGAATTCGATGGCTACACCTTC.

The chain carries TRBV6-5 and TRBJ2-2; 8 bases agree with TRBD2. The CDR3 loop spans 15 amino acids. V was clipped by 0 bases and J by 7 bases; unmatched bases: 4. CDR1 is MNHEY, CDR2 SVGAGI, per germline. The CDR3 sequence: CASSYSPRGGGELFF. CDR3 coding DNA: TGTGCCAGCAGTTACTCCCCCCGGGGGGGCGGGGAGCTGTTTTTT.

The chain carries TRBV15 and TRBJ2-1; possibly TRBD2 for D (6 bases). The CDR3 covers 18 residues. CDR1 LNHNV and CDR2 YYDKDF come from the germline V gene (reference sequence). Trimming cost V 0 bases and J 0 bases, with 15 bases left between them. This chain's CDR3 is CATSRDGEVLSSYNEQFF. For the CDR3, the DNA is TGTGCCACCAGCAGAGATGGGGAGGTCCTGAGCTCCTACAATGAGCAGTTCTTC.